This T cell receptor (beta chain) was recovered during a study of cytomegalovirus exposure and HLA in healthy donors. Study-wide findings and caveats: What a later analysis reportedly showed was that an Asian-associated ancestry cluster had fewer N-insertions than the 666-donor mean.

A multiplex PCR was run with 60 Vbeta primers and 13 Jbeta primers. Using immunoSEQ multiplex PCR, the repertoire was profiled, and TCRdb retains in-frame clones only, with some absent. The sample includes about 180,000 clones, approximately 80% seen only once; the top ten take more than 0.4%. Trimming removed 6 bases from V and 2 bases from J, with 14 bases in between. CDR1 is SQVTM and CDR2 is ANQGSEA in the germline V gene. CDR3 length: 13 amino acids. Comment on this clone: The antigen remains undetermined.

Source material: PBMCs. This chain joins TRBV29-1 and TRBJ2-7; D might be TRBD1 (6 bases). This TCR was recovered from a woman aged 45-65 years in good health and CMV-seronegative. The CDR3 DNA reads TGCAGCGTAGTACAGGGAAAGGCCTACGAGCAGTACTTC. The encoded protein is CSVVQGKAYEQYF.